A single sample gave rise to the 26 T cell receptor beta chains below, sequenced in a study of T cells in pancreatic ductal adenocarcinoma. Assay: immunoSEQ multiplex PCR; the TCRdb copy retains only in-frame clones and omits some. The table has about 97,000 clones, 90% to 95% seen once; the top ten hold under 3.5%. Surgery without prior neoadjuvant therapy was the treatment of the selected pancreatic ductal adenocarcinoma patients. The sequenced sample was PBMCs. The receptors stem from a human donor with pancreatic ductal adenocarcinoma.

The chain joins TRBV29-1 to TRBJ1-2; 7 bases are shared with TRBD1. The trim removed 7 bases at V and 6 bases at J, leaving 8 bases unmatched. Germline CDR1 reads SQVTM; CDR2 reads ANQGSEA. The CDR3 has 12 residues. The CDR3 DNA is TGCAGCGCTTTGGGGACAGATGATGGCTACACCTTC. Its translation is CSALGTDDGYTF.

J is TRBJ2-7 and V is TRBV28, with D possibly TRBD1 on 5 matching bases. This CDR3 is 14 amino acids long. Germline CDR1 MDHEN, CDR2 SYDVKM. V shed 3 bases and J shed 5 bases, with 14 bases lying between them. CDR3 in amino acids: CASSFARESNEQYF. CDR3 nucleotides: TGTGCCAGCAGTTTTGCCAGGGAAAGCAACGAGCAGTACTTC.

The chain couples TRBV29-1 to TRBJ2-1; 9 bases are a match to TRBD1. Losses at the gene ends were 2 bases for V and 9 bases for J; bases not matched to a gene: 2. Germline CDR1 is SQVTM and CDR2 is ANQGSEA. The CDR3 runs to 12 residues. CDR3 loop: CSVEKGQGEQFF. DNA of the CDR3: TGCAGCGTTGAAAAGGGACAGGGTGAGCAGTTCTTC.

The gene calls are TRBV7-2 and TRBJ1-4; maybe TRBD1 (6 bases). V was cut by 1 base and J by 6 bases, with 15 bases left in between. The CDR3 totals 16 residues. Germline V lookup: CDR1 SGHTA, CDR2 FQGNSA. The CDR3 here is CASSLVVTGNYEKLFF. CDR3 coding DNA: TGTGCCAGCAGCTTAGTCGTTACAGGGAATTATGAAAAACTGTTTTTT.

The chain is built from TRBV7-3 and TRBJ1-4; 7 bases line up with TRBD1. J lost 4 bases, V lost 0 bases, and 2 bases had no gene match. Germline V gives CDR1 SGHTA, CDR2 FQGTGA. The CDR3 runs 15 residues. The CDR3 here is CASSLTGTVNEKLFF. In DNA form, the CDR3 reads TGTGCCAGCAGCTTAACCGGGACAGTTAATGAAAAACTGTTTTTT. The complete variable domain, with remaining parts taken from reference TRBV7-3 and TRBJ1-4, reads GAGVSQTPSNKVTEKGKYVELRCDPISGHTALYWYRQSLGQGPEFLIYFQGTGAADDSGLPNDRFFAVRPEGSVSTLKIQRTERGDSAVYLCASSLTGTVNEKLFFGSGTQLSVL.

The genes are TRBV6-5 and TRBJ2-7; the match to TRBD1 covers 10 bases. Germline values: CDR1 MNHEY, CDR2 SVGAGI. V dropped 5 bases and J dropped 7; count of bases not matched to a gene: 8. The CDR3 is 14 residues long. CDR3: CASSLGTGAREQYF. CDR3 nucleotide sequence: TGTGCCAGCAGTCTAGGGACAGGGGCCCGGGAGCAGTACTTC.

The chain couples TRBV27 to TRBJ1-5, with D unresolved. V was pared by 7 bases and J by 3 bases, with 25 bases between. The CDR3 has 18 amino acids. Per the germline V gene, CDR1 is MNHEY and CDR2 is SMNVEV (reference sequence). The CDR3 DNA is TGTGCCAGCATTCTCCGTCGTTCGAGGGAAGGTAACAATCAGCCCCAGCATTTT. It translates to CASILRRSREGNNQPQHF.

This rearrangement joins TRBV4-1 to TRBJ1-2, with D unclear. The CDR3 sequence is 14 residues long. Germline V gene sequence: CDR1 MGHRA, CDR2 YSYEKL. Between the trimmed V and J ends, which lost 5 bases and 8 bases, there was a span of 18 bases. The CDR3 DNA is TGCGCCAGCAGCAATCCCGGGGAGGCCAGGGGCTACACCTTC. It yields the protein CASSNPGEARGYTF.

This chain uses TRBV2 with TRBJ2-3; TRBD2 aligns across 11 bases. With V trimmed by 6 bases and J by 6 bases, 8 bases remained unmatched. CDR3 length: 15 amino acids. The germline V gene has CDR1 SNHLY and CDR2 FYNNEI. The CDR3 region is CASRATSGSWDTQYF. CDR3 nucleotides: TGTGCCAGCAGGGCCACTAGCGGGAGTTGGGATACGCAGTATTTT.

The chain couples TRBV7-9 to TRBJ1-3; D gene uncertain. The CDR3 runs 12 residues. In germline, CDR1 is SEHNR, CDR2 FQNEAQ (reference sequence). V lost 5 bases to trimming and J lost 3 bases, with 5 bases between them. CDR3 sequence: CASSRGGNTIYF. In nucleotides, the CDR3 is TGTGCCAGCAGCCGCGGTGGAAACACCATATATTTT.

The CDR3 DNA reads as TGTGCCAGCAGCAGCACTACAGGGGGGCGCTACAATGAGCAGTTCTTC. It specifies CASSSTTGGRYNEQFF. The chain joins TRBV5-4 to TRBJ2-1, with TRBD1 matching 8 bases. Germline V gene sequence: CDR1 SGHNT, CDR2 YYREEE (reference sequence). The CDR3 contains 16 residues. Losses at the gene ends were 4 bases for V and 3 bases for J; bases not matched to a gene: 9. Using reference TRBV5-4 and TRBJ2-1 for the parts outside the CDR3, the full variable domain is ETGVTQSPTHLIKTRGQQVTLRCSSQSGHNTVSWYQQALGQGPQFIFQYYREEENGRGNFPPRFSGLQFPNYSSELNVNALELDDSALYLCASSSTTGGRYNEQFFGPGTRLTVL.

The chain uses TRBV19 and TRBJ1-1; unclear D gene. The V and J ends lost 8 bases and 0 bases respectively, with 7 bases between them. Germline V gene data show CDR1 as LNHDA and CDR2 as SQIVND (reference sequence). The CDR3 is 12 amino acids. The CDR3 spells CASFSLNTEAFF. The CDR3 nucleotides read TGTGCCAGTTTTAGCCTGAACACTGAAGCTTTCTTT.

This chain joins TRBV4-3 and TRBJ2-4; TRBD1 matches at 11 bases. The V gene's germline CDR1 is LGHNA and CDR2 YSLEER. The CDR3 has 16 residues. Losses at the gene ends were 0 bases for V and 6 bases for J; bases not matched to a gene: 4. CDR3 sequence: CASSQEWGQGGNIQYF. CDR3 sequence (DNA): TGCGCCAGCAGCCAAGAATGGGGACAGGGGGGAAACATTCAGTACTTC.

The rearrangement uses TRBV15 and TRBJ2-2; 7 nucleotides match TRBD2. Trimming took 0 bases from V and 6 from J; bases not matched to a gene: 7. Per germline, CDR1 LNHNV and CDR2 YYDKDF (reference sequence). There are 16 residues in the CDR3. The DNA for the CDR3 is TGTGCCACCAGCAGAGATATAACGGGAGGTTCCGGGGAGCTGTTTTTT. Translating it yields CATSRDITGGSGELFF.

CDR3 in DNA: TGTGCCAGCAGCCAGGGGGGCGGGTCCCATTGGGAGACCCAGTACTTC. This sequence encodes CASSQGGGSHWETQYF. This rearrangement joins TRBV13 to TRBJ2-5; D might be TRBD1 (7 bases). Deletions cut 5 bases from V and 5 bases from J, with 21 bases between. In germline, CDR1 is PRHDT, CDR2 FYEKMQ (reference sequence). This CDR3 is built from 16 residues.

The sample holds a few counts of this clone. The chain joins TRBV28 to TRBJ1-2; the D gene is possibly TRBD1 (6 bases). Trimming removed 8 bases at V and 6 bases at J, with 22 bases between. The CDR3 runs to 15 residues. Germline CDR1 MDHEN, CDR2 SYDVKM. The CDR3 region is CASRAGTSGIDGYTF. The CDR3 DNA sequence: TGTGCCAGCCGCGCCGGGACATCAGGGATAGATGGCTACACCTTC.

The chain couples TRBV6-5 to TRBJ2-7, with D perhaps TRBD2 (5 bases). Per the germline V gene, CDR1 is MNHEY and CDR2 is SVGAGI. The CDR3 sequence is 13 residues long. Between the trimmed V and J ends, which lost 4 bases and 6 bases, there was a span of 13 bases. In nucleotides, the CDR3 is TGTGCCAGCAGTTCCACAAGCCGGGGCGAGCAGTACTTC. Translation gives CASSSTSRGEQYF.

V usage is TRBV6-9 and J usage is TRBJ1-5; possibly TRBD1 for D (5 bases). The CDR3 length is 16 residues. Germline loops: CDR1 MNHGY, CDR2 SVAAGI. Trimming removed 2 bases at V and 6 bases at J, with 17 bases between. Here the CDR3 reads CASSYPRGGIGQPQHF. The CDR3 bases are TGTGCCAGCAGTTATCCCCGGGGGGGAATTGGTCAGCCCCAGCATTTT.

The gene calls are TRBV30 and TRBJ2-6, with 9 bases lining up with TRBD1. CDR1 is GTSNPN and CDR2 is SVGIG in the germline V gene (reference sequence). This CDR3 has 18 residues. V shed 5 bases and J 3 bases; nucleotides not matched to a gene: 14. The CDR3 is CAWSGTGLPWDGANVLTF. CDR3 in DNA: TGTGCCTGGTCCGGGACAGGGCTCCCTTGGGATGGGGCCAACGTCCTGACTTTC.

The chain couples TRBV7-2 to TRBJ2-7; weak D call: TRBD1 (6 bases). V gave up 6 bases and J gave up 4 bases, with 13 bases separating them. From germline, CDR1 is SGHTA and CDR2 FQGNSA. The CDR3 consists of 13 residues. CDR3 DNA sequence: TGTGCCAGCAGTCGCCGGACAGCTTACGAGCAGTACTTC. Amino acid sequence: CASSRRTAYEQYF.

CDR3 residues: CASSFGRGQGTIYF. The CDR3 DNA reads TGTGCCAGCAGCTTCGGCAGAGGGCAAGGCACCATATATTTT. The J gene is TRBJ1-3, the V gene TRBV7-9, with D hard to call. Per germline, CDR1 SEHNR and CDR2 FQNEAQ (reference sequence). V dropped 3 bases and J dropped 9 bases, with 15 bases sitting between them. This CDR3 comprises 14 residues.

The rearrangement links TRBV19 to TRBJ2-6; 9 nucleotides agree with TRBD1. The CDR3 extends over 18 amino acids. Germline V gene lookup returns CDR1 LNHDA and CDR2 SQIVND (reference sequence). J gave up 0 bases and V 2 bases, and 5 bases lay outside the gene matches. The CDR3: CASSISGTGTSGANVLTF. CDR3 in DNA: TGTGCCAGTAGTATATCCGGGACAGGGACCTCTGGGGCCAACGTCCTGACTTTC.

This clone was picked up a small number of times. CDR3 residues: CASSLDRANTGELFF. The CDR3 nucleotides read TGCGCCAGCAGCTTGGACAGGGCGAACACCGGGGAGCTGTTTTTT. The gene calls are TRBV5-1 and TRBJ2-2; D might be TRBD1 (6 bases). The ends were cut back, 0 bases at V and 0 bases at J, with 6 bases in the middle. The germline gives CDR1 SGHRS, CDR2 YFSETQ. The CDR3 runs 15 residues. The full variable domain, with the rest looked up from reference TRBV5-1 and TRBJ2-2, is KAGVTQTPRYLIKTRGQQVTLSCSPISGHRSVSWYQQTPGQGLQFLFEYFSETQRNKGNFPGRFSGRQFSNSRSEMNVSTLELGDSALYLCASSLDRANTGELFFGEGSRLTVL.

V is TRBV10-3 and J is TRBJ1-5; D gene uncertain. Germline CDR1 ENHRY, CDR2 SYGVKD. Trimming pared 2 bases from V and 5 bases from J, leaving 4 bases between. The CDR3 is 12 amino acids. The CDR3 reads CAISEGYQPQHF. As DNA, the CDR3 is TGTGCCATCAGTGAGGGCTATCAGCCCCAGCATTTT.

This clone showed up just once. The chain recombines TRBV29-1 with TRBJ2-3; 7 bases are shared with TRBD2. Germline V CDR1 and CDR2: SQVTM, ANQGSEA. The CDR3 covers 16 residues. Unmatched junction bases numbered 13, after V lost 3 bases and J lost 4 bases. The CDR3 protein is CSVEGVRGRAADTQYF. The CDR3 region has the DNA TGCAGCGTTGAGGGGGTACGGGGGAGGGCCGCAGATACGCAGTATTTT.

CDR3 residues: CASSPTGLAGATDTQYF. The DNA for the CDR3 is TGTGCCAGCAGCCCGACAGGACTAGCGGGAGCGACAGATACGCAGTATTTT. The chain has TRBV7-3 and TRBJ2-3; 13 bases agree with TRBD2. CDR1 SGHTA and CDR2 FQGTGA come from the germline V gene. The ends lost 5 bases at V and 3 bases at J; junction bases unmatched: 8. This CDR3 has 17 residues.